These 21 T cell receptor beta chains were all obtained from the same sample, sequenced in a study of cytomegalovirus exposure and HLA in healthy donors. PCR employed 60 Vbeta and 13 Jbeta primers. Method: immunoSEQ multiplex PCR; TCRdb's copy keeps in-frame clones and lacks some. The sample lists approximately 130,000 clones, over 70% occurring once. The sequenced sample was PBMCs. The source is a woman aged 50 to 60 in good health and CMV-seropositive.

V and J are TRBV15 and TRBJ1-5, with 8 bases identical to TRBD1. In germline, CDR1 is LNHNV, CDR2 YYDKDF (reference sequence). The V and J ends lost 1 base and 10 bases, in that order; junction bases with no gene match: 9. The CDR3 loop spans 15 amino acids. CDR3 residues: CATSRGQGKFNPQHF. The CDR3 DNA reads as TGTGCCACCAGCAGAGGACAGGGGAAGTTCAATCCCCAGCATTTT.

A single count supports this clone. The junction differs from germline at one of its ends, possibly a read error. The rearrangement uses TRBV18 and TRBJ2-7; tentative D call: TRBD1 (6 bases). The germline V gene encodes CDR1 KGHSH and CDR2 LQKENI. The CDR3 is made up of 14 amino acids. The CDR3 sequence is CASSAPDSPYEQYF. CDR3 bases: TGTGCCAGCTCAGCACCGGACAGTCCCTACGAGCAGTACTTC. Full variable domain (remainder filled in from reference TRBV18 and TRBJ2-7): NAGVMQNPRHLVRRRGQEARLRCSPMKGHSHVYWYRQLPEEGLKFMVYLQKENIIDESGMPKERFSAEFPKEGPSILRIQQVVRGDSAAYFCASSAPDSPYEQYFGPGTRLTVT.

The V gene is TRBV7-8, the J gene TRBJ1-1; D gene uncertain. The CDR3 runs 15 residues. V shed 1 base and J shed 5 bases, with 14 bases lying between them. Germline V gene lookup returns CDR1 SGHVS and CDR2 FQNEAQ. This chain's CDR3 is CASSLGPSMLTEAFF. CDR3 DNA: TGTGCCAGCAGCTTAGGGCCGTCGATGTTAACTGAAGCTTTCTTT.

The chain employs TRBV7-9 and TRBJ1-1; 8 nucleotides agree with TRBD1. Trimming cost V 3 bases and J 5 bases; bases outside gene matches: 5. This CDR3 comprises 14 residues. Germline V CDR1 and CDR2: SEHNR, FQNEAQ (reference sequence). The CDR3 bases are TGTGCCAGCAGCTTCCGGGACAGGAGTACTGAAGCTTTCTTT. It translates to CASSFRDRSTEAFF. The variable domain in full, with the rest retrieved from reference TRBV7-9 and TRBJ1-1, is DTGVSQNPRHKITKRGQNVTFRCDPISEHNRLYWYRQTLGQGPEFLTYFQNEAQLEKSRLLSDRFSAERPKGSFSTLEIQRTEQGDSAMYLCASSFRDRSTEAFFGQGTRLTVV.

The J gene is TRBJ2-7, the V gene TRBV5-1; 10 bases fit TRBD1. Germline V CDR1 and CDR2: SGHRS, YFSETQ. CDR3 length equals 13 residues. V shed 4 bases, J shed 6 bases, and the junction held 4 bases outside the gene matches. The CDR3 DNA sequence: TGCGCCAGCAGCAAGGGACAGGGGAGCGAGCAGTACTTC. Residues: CASSKGQGSEQYF.

CDR3 region: CASSSLGYEQYF. CDR3 nucleotides: TGTGCCAGCAGCTCTCTAGGCTACGAGCAGTACTTC. This sequence joins TRBV7-6 and TRBJ2-7; no clear D gene. CDR1 is SGHVS and CDR2 is FNYEAQ in the germline V gene. Between the trimmed V and J ends, which lost 4 bases and 3 bases, there was a span of 7 bases. The CDR3 totals 12 residues.

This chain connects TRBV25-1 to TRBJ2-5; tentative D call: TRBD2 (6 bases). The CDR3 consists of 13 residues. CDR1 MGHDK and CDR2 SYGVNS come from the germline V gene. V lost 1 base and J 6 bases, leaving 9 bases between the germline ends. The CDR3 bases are TGTGCCAGCAGTGAATGGGAGGCAAAGACCCAGTACTTC. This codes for CASSEWEAKTQYF.

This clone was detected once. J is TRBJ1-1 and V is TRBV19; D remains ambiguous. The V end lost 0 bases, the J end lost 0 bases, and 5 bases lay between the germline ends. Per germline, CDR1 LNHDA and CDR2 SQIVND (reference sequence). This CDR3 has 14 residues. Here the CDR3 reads CASSIDSVNTEAFF. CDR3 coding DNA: TGTGCCAGTAGTATAGATTCGGTGAACACTGAAGCTTTCTTT.

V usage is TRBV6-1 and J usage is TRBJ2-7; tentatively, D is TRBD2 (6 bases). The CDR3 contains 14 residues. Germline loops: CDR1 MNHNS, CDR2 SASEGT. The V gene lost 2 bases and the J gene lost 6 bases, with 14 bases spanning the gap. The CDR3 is CASSEIGLAREQYF. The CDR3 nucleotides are TGTGCCAGCAGTGAAATTGGGCTAGCGCGCGAGCAGTACTTC.

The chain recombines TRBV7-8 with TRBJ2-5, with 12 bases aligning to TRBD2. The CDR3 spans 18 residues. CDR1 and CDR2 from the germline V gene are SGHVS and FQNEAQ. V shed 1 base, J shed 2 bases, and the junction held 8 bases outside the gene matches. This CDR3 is CASSLGLAGGLAQETQYF. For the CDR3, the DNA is TGTGCCAGCAGCTTAGGTCTAGCGGGGGGGTTGGCTCAAGAGACCCAGTACTTC. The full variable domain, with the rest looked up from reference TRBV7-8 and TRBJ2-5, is GAGVSQSPRYKVAKRGQDVALRCDPISGHVSLFWYQQALGQGPEFLTYFQNEAQLDKSGLPSDRFFAERPEGSVSTLKIQRTQQEDSAVYLCASSLGLAGGLAQETQYFGPGTRLLVL.

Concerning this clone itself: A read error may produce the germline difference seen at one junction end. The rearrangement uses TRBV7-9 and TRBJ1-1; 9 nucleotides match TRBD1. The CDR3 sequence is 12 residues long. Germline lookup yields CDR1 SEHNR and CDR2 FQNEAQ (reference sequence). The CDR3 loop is CSSRKDRGEAFF. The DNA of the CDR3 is TGTTCCAGCAGAAAGGACAGGGGTGAAGCTTTCTTT.

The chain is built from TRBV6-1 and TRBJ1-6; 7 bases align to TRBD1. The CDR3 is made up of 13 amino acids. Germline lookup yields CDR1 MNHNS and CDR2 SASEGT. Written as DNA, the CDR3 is TGTGCGACAATAAAGGGGGCGGGTTCACCCCTCCACTTT. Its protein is CATIKGAGSPLHF.

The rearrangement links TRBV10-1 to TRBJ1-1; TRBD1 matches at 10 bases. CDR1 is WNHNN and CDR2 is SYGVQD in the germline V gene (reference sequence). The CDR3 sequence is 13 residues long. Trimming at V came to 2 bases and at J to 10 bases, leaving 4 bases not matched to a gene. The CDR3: CASSEGDRGTAFF. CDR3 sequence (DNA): TGCGCCAGCAGTGAGGGGGACAGGGGCACAGCTTTCTTT.

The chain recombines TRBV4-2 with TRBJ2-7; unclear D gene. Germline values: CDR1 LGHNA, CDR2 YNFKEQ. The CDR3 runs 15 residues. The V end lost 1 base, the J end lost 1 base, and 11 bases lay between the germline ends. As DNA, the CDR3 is TGTGCCAGCAGCCAAGTTATCACTGCATCCTACGAGCAGTACTTC. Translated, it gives CASSQVITASYEQYF.

As DNA, the CDR3 is TGTGCCAGCAGTTACCCGGTTGGCAATCAGCCCCAGCATTTT. The encoded protein is CASSYPVGNQPQHF. This chain links TRBV6-6 with TRBJ1-5; no definite D call. The CDR3 contains 14 residues. V dropped 2 bases and J dropped 2 bases, with 7 bases sitting between them. Germline V gene lookup returns CDR1 MNHNY and CDR2 SVGAGI (reference sequence).

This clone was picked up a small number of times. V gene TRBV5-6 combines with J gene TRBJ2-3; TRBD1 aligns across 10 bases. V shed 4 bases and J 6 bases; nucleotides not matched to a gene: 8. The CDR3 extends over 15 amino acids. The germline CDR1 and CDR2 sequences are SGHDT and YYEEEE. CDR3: CASSPGTGDSDTQYF. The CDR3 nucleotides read TGTGCCAGCAGCCCCGGGACAGGGGATTCGGATACGCAGTATTTT. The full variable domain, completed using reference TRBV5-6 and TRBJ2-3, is DAGVTQSPTHLIKTRGQQVTLRCSPKSGHDTVSWYQQALGQGPQFIFQYYEEEERQRGNFPDRFSGHQFPNYSSELNVNALLLGDSALYLCASSPGTGDSDTQYFGPGTRLTVL.

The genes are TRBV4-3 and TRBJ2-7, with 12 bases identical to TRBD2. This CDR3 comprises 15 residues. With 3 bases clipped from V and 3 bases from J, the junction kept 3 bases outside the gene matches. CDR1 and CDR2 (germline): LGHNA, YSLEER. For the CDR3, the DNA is TGCGCCAGCAGCCACCAGACTAGCGGGAGCTACGAGCAGTACTTC. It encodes CASSHQTSGSYEQYF.

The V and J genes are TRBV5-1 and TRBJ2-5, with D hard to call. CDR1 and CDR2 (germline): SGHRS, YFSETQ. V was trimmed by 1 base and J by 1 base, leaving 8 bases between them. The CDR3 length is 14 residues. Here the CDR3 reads CASSLQLPQETQYF. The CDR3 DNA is TGCGCCAGCAGCTTGCAGTTACCCCAAGAGACCCAGTACTTC. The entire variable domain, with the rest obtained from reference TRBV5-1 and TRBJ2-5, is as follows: KAGVTQTPRYLIKTRGQQVTLSCSPISGHRSVSWYQQTPGQGLQFLFEYFSETQRNKGNFPGRFSGRQFSNSRSEMNVSTLELGDSALYLCASSLQLPQETQYFGPGTRLLVL.

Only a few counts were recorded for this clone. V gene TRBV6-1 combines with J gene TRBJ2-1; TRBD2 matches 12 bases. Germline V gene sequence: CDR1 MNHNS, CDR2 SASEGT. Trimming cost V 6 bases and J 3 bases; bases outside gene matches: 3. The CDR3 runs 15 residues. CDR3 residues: CASRVLAGGYNEQFF. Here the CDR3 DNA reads TGTGCCAGCAGGGTACTAGCGGGGGGCTACAATGAGCAGTTCTTC.

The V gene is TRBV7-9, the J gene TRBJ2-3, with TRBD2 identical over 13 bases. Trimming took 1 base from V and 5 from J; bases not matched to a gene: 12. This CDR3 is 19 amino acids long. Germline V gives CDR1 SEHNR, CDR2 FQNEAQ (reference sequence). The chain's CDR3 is CASSLGGLAGQRGKDTQYF. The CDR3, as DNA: TGTGCCAGCAGCTTAGGGGGACTAGCGGGACAGAGAGGGAAAGATACGCAGTATTTT. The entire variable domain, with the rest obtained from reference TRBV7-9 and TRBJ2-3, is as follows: DTGVSQNPRHKITKRGQNVTFRCDPISEHNRLYWYRQTLGQGPEFLTYFQNEAQLEKSRLLSDRFSAERPKGSFSTLEIQRTEQGDSAMYLCASSLGGLAGQRGKDTQYFGPGTRLTVL.

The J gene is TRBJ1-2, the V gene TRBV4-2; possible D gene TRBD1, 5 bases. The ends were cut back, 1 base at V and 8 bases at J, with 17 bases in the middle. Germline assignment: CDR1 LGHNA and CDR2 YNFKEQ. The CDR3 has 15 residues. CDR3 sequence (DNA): TGTGCCAGCAGCCAAGGGCTGGGGCGAAGGAGCGGCTACACCTTC. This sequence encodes CASSQGLGRRSGYTF.